This entry lists 3 T cell receptor beta chains sequenced from one sample in a study of tumor-infiltrating lymphocytes in primary liver carcinoma (dated by TCRdb to the late 2010s). Total RNA and DNA were co-extracted from about 19-30 mg of bulk tissue with the AllPrep DNA/RNA mini kit, without cell sorting. This sample was sequenced with an Illumina HiSeq 2500. TCRbeta-specific cDNA was reverse-transcribed from approximately 500 ng total RNA using a constant-region primer and ProtoScript II reverse transcriptase. TCRbeta libraries were built with three nested multiplex PCR rounds, a slightly modified ARM-PCR procedure. Multiplex TRBV1-TRBV30 forward primers and a Cbeta reverse primer were used in the first two PCR rounds, each of which was run for 10 to 11 cycles. TCRdb itself trimmed the public reads at Q25 with fastp, ran MiXCR and retained productive beta chains. Rows are combined by CDR3 protein, so each entry shows the most common genes and DNA. In this sample the table shows 90,000 to 150,000 distinct CDR3 sequences, 55% to 70% of which occur a single time. Of the sample, over 6.5% falls within the top ten clones.

Sequencing used tumor-adjacent normal liver tissue. These receptor sequences come from a woman aged 55 to 70 with primary liver carcinoma and hepatitis B virus infection.

As to this clonotype: The junction shows a germline mismatch at one end, possibly a read error. The chain combines TRBV12-3 or TRBV12-4 with TRBJ1-5; tentatively, D is TRBD1 (5 bases). The CDR3 totals 16 residues. CDR3 sequence reads: CASHPGAHSSNRPQHF. The CDR3, as DNA: TGTGCCAGCCACCCCGGGGCCCACAGTAGCAATCGGCCCCAGCATTTT.

As concerns this clonotype: The CDR3 carries no conserved terminal phenylalanine or tryptophan, so it likely arises from a read error. No DNA is shown, since the ends of the CDR3 on it are uncertain; the CDR3 is the one TCRdb lists. V gene TRBV5-4 combines with J gene TRBJ2-1; TRBD1 is taken as the D call from the table, unchecked against the DNA. The germline V gene encodes CDR1 SGHNT and CDR2 YYREEE (reference sequence). Including both end residues, the CDR3 is 15 amino acids long. This CDR3 reads CASRPGGRGGNEEFL.

The rearrangement uses TRBV19 and TRBJ2-5; D is possibly TRBD1 (7 bases). Germline V lookup: CDR1 LNHDA, CDR2 SQIVND (reference sequence). This CDR3 contains 15 residues. V dropped 7 bases and J dropped 4 bases, with 19 bases sitting between them. The CDR3 sequence: CASTIRQGGIETQYF. The CDR3 DNA follows: TGTGCCAGTACTATTCGACAGGGCGGGATAGAGACCCAGTACTTC.